This T cell receptor beta chain was observed in a study of cytomegalovirus exposure and HLA in healthy donors. This CDR3 region has 13 residues. Germline V lookup: CDR1 SQVTM, CDR2 ANQGSEA. Trimming shortened V by 6 bases and J by 0 bases, and 11 bases separated the two germline ends. The study ran its PCR with 60 Vbeta and 13 Jbeta primers. Libraries were prepared by immunoSEQ multiplex PCR; TCRdb keeps only in-frame clonotypes and omits some of them. The sample lists 120,000 or so clones, roughly 14% occurring once. This chain links TRBV29-1 with TRBJ1-1; perhaps TRBD1 as D (5 bases). Sequencing used PBMCs. This sequence was found in a woman under 30 in good health and CMV-seronegative. CDR3: CSVLRVLNTEAFF. The CDR3 DNA follows: TGCAGCGTCCTCAGGGTCCTGAACACTGAAGCTTTCTTT.